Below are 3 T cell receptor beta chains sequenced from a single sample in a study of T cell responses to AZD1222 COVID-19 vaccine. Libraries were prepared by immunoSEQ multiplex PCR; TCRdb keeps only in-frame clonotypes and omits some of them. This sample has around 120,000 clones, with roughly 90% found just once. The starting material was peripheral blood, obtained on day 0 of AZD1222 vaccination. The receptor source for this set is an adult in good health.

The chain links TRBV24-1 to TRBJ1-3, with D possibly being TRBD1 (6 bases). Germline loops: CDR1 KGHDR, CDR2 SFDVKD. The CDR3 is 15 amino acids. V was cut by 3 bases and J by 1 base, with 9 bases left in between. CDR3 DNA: TGTGCCACCAGTGATCCAACAGGGTCTGGAAACACCATATATTTT. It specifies CATSDPTGSGNTIYF.

CDR3 region: CASSGGGQRYNSPLHF. For the CDR3, the DNA is TGTGCCAGCAGTGGAGGAGGTCAGCGCTATAATTCACCCCTCCACTTT. The chain joins TRBV5-4 to TRBJ1-6; D call uncertain. The V gene lost 5 bases and the J gene lost 3 bases, with 15 bases spanning the gap. Germline V lookup: CDR1 SGHNT, CDR2 YYREEE (reference sequence). The CDR3 is made up of 16 amino acids.

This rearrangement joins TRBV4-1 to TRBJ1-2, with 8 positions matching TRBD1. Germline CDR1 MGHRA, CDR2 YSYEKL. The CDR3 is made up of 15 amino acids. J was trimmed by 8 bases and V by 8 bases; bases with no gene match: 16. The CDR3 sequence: CASRPAGGDLWGYTF. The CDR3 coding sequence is TGCGCCAGCCGCCCGGCAGGGGGCGACCTCTGGGGCTACACCTTC.